This T cell receptor beta chain was captured in a study of molecular identifiers for immune sequencing clone quantification. General study results and limits: The study found clones above 20 RNA copies held over 98% of effector molecules and under 1% in naive cells.

TCRdb itself ran the PCR reads through MiXCR, one entry per CDR3 protein. This table holds some 65,000 distinct CDR3 sequences, 15% to 20% found once. At least ten counts were recorded for this clonotype. Antigen: not known. The source material was naive CD8+ T cells from blood, with Jurkat cell RNA spiked in. Noted subset: FACS-sorted CD8+CD4-CCR7+CD45RA+ naive T cells. The source is a human donor in good health. Some libraries in this study had Jurkat cell RNA spiked in.

The CDR3: CASSIWDGGSQPQHF. The CDR3 DNA reads TGTGCCAGTAGTATCTGGGACGGAGGGAGTCAGCCCCAGCATTTT. V is TRBV19 and J is TRBJ1-5; possibly TRBD1 for D (5 bases). The CDR3 runs to 15 residues. Germline CDR1 LNHDA, CDR2 SQIVND (reference sequence). Trimming stripped 3 bases from V and 6 bases from J, with 15 bases between.